A few counts support the clone carrying this T cell receptor (beta chain). Antigen: not known. The conserved closing phenylalanine or tryptophan is absent in this CDR3, likely reflecting a read error. The limits of the CDR3 on the DNA are not certain, so only TCRdb's listed CDR3 is given. The CDR3 totals 10 residues, both ends included. CDR1 is WNHNN, CDR2 SYGVQD, per germline (reference sequence). TCR alpha and TCR beta cDNA libraries with sample barcodes and UMIs came from 5'RACE using constant-segment primers. TCRdb processed the 5' RACE reads anew with MiXCR; each CDR3 protein has one entry. The sample lists about 400,000 distinct CDR3 sequences, roughly 18% occurring once. This sample stems from a study of T-cell memory formation after mild COVID-19. Overall study results and limits: Detection of some responders pre-infection suggested pre-existing cross-reactive memory T cells participated.

Sequencing used PBMCs or a T cell subset sorted from them (not recorded which). This clonotype originated in a man between 18 and 29 years old who had mild COVID-19 (a few samples of this study predate the infection). Cell type and time point are not known. The chain links TRBV10-1 to TRBJ2-7; TRBD2 reflects the table's D call only, with no check against the DNA. The chain's CDR3 is CASSEERGST.